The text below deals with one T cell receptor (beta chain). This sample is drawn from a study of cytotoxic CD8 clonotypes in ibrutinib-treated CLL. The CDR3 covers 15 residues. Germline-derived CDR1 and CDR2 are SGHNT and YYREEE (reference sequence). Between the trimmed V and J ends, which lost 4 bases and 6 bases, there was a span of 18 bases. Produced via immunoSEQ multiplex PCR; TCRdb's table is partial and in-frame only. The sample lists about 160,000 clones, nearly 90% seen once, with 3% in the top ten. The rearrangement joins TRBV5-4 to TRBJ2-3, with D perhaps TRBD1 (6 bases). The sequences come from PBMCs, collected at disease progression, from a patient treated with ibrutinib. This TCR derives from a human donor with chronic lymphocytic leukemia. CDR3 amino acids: CASSPTGGILDTQYF. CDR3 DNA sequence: TGTGCCAGCAGCCCGACAGGCGGTATCTTGGATACGCAGTATTTT.